These T cell receptor beta chains were read from a single sample in a study of blood T cell repertoires in COVID-19. TCRdb's table, derived via immunoSEQ multiplex PCR, lists solely in-frame clones and lacks some. This sample has 300,000 to 350,000 clones, with around 90% found just once. Sequenced material: peripheral blood. These receptors all stem from a woman in her twenties or thirties with COVID-19, enrolled during active disease. Each CDR3 is given with its conserved first and last residue. A D gene is named only where the DNA matches it firmly. Clone size is shown for a subset of rows, as once, few, many or a class of expanded clone.

d_gene: TRBD2
abundance: once
v_gene: TRBV7-2
j_gene: TRBJ2-1
CDR3nt: TGTGCCAGCAGCGTCCCGACTAGCGGGAGGAGGGAGCAGTTCTTC
CDR3aa: CASSVPTSGRREQFF

d_gene: TRBD2
abundance: -
v_gene: TRBV3-1/TRBV3-2
j_gene: TRBJ2-5
CDR3nt: TGTGCCAGCAGCCACCTCCGGGGGGGAGGCCACGAGACCCAGTACTTC
CDR3aa: CASSHLRGGGHETQYF

d_gene: TRBD2
abundance: -
v_gene: TRBV6-6
j_gene: TRBJ2-3
CDR3nt: TGTGCCAGCGCCCTAGCGGGAGGGCCCACAGATACGCAGTATTTT
CDR3aa: CASALAGGPTDTQYF

d_gene: TRBD2
abundance: once
v_gene: TRBV7-6
j_gene: TRBJ2-2
CDR3nt: TGTGCCAGCAGCTCCGCGGGAGGTACGAACACCGGGGAGCTGTTTTTT
CDR3aa: CASSSAGGTNTGELFF

d_gene: -
abundance: -
v_gene: TRBV7-8
j_gene: TRBJ2-3
CDR3nt: TGTGCCAGCTTAGACTCCGTAGCAGATACGCAGTATTTT
CDR3aa: CASLDSVADTQYF

d_gene: -
abundance: -
v_gene: TRBV18
j_gene: TRBJ2-7
CDR3nt: TGTGCCAGCTCGCCAAGTTATAGCTCCTACGAGCAGTACTTC
CDR3aa: CASSPSYSSYEQYF

d_gene: -
abundance: -
v_gene: TRBV19
j_gene: TRBJ2-3
CDR3nt: TGTGCCAGTAGTAGAGACAGGACAGATACGCAGTATTTT
CDR3aa: CASSRDRTDTQYF

d_gene: TRBD2
abundance: once
v_gene: TRBV5-5
j_gene: TRBJ2-7
CDR3nt: TGTGCCAGCAGCCCCCGGCTAGCGGGAGAAGACGAGCAGTACTTC
CDR3aa: CASSPRLAGEDEQYF

d_gene: -
abundance: -
v_gene: TRBV28
j_gene: TRBJ1-2
CDR3nt: TGTGCCAGCAGTTCCCCTGCGGAGGGGTACAATGGCTACACCTTC
CDR3aa: CASSSPAEGYNGYTF

d_gene: -
abundance: -
v_gene: TRBV5-1
j_gene: TRBJ2-1
CDR3nt: TGCGCCAGCAGCTTGCAGGGAGGATCCTACAATGAGCAGTTCTTC
CDR3aa: CASSLQGGSYNEQFF

d_gene: TRBD1
abundance: -
v_gene: TRBV29-1
j_gene: TRBJ1-5
CDR3nt: TGCAGCTTTGCCCTTACAGGGGTTGGGGATCAGCCCCAGCATTTT
CDR3aa: CSFALTGVGDQPQHF

d_gene: TRBD1
abundance: -
v_gene: TRBV7-2
j_gene: TRBJ2-7
CDR3nt: TGTGCCAGCAGCTGGACAGGGCGCGAGCAGTACTTC
CDR3aa: CASSWTGREQYF

d_gene: -
abundance: -
v_gene: TRBV4-2
j_gene: TRBJ1-3
CDR3nt: TGTGCCAGCAGCCAAGCGAGCGGGGACTCTGGAAACACCATATATTTT
CDR3aa: CASSQASGDSGNTIYF

d_gene: -
abundance: -
v_gene: TRBV28
j_gene: TRBJ2-1
CDR3nt: TGTGCCAGCAGTCCCTACAGGGATGAGCAGTTCTTC
CDR3aa: CASSPYRDEQFF

d_gene: -
abundance: -
v_gene: TRBV6-5
j_gene: TRBJ2-3
CDR3nt: TGTGCCAGCAGTTACCCGGGACATCTCACAGATACGCAGTATTTT
CDR3aa: CASSYPGHLTDTQYF

d_gene: TRBD1
abundance: -
v_gene: TRBV7-2
j_gene: TRBJ1-2
CDR3nt: TGTGCCAGCAGACTAGGGACAGGGGGGAACTATGGCTACACCTTC
CDR3aa: CASRLGTGGNYGYTF

d_gene: -
abundance: -
v_gene: TRBV7-9
j_gene: TRBJ1-1
CDR3nt: TGTGCCAGCAGCCCCGCGACCACACTAATGAACACTGAAGCTTTCTTT
CDR3aa: CASSPATTLMNTEAFF

d_gene: TRBD1
abundance: -
v_gene: TRBV28
j_gene: TRBJ1-2
CDR3nt: TGTGCCAGCAGTCCCACCCTAGGACAGGGGGCTTCTGGCTACACCTTC
CDR3aa: CASSPTLGQGASGYTF

d_gene: TRBD1
abundance: -
v_gene: TRBV28
j_gene: TRBJ1-5
CDR3nt: TGTGCCAGCAGCCTAGGGTGGGGCAGGGGGTTCCTTCAGCCCCAGCATTTT
CDR3aa: CASSLGWGRGFLQPQHF

d_gene: -
abundance: -
v_gene: TRBV7-9
j_gene: TRBJ1-2
CDR3nt: TGTGCCAGCAGCTTAGGTGGCACTAGCTATGGCTACACCTTC
CDR3aa: CASSLGGTSYGYTF

d_gene: TRBD1
abundance: once
v_gene: TRBV2
j_gene: TRBJ2-7
CDR3nt: TGTGCCAGCAGTGAAGCGTGGACAGGCGGGTACGAGCAGTACTTC
CDR3aa: CASSEAWTGGYEQYF

d_gene: TRBD2
abundance: -
v_gene: TRBV7-3
j_gene: TRBJ2-3
CDR3nt: TGTGCCAGCAGCTTGCAAGCGGGAGGGAGCACAGATACGCAGTATTTT
CDR3aa: CASSLQAGGSTDTQYF

d_gene: -
abundance: -
v_gene: TRBV18
j_gene: TRBJ1-1
CDR3nt: TGTGCCAGCTCACCCCCCGCAGGGGCCACTGAAGCTTTCTTT
CDR3aa: CASSPPAGATEAFF

d_gene: -
abundance: -
v_gene: TRBV7-8
j_gene: TRBJ2-1
CDR3nt: TGTGCCAGCAGCTTAACGGCAGGGGTGGGCAATGAGCAGTTCTTC
CDR3aa: CASSLTAGVGNEQFF

d_gene: TRBD2
abundance: once
v_gene: TRBV5-4
j_gene: TRBJ2-3
CDR3nt: TGTGCCAGCGCACTGCGAGCGGGCGGGAGCTTCACAGATACGCAGTATTTT
CDR3aa: CASALRAGGSFTDTQYF

d_gene: TRBD1
abundance: -
v_gene: TRBV19
j_gene: TRBJ2-1
CDR3nt: TGTGCCAGTAGTATTGACAGGGGGTCCTACAATGAGCAGTTCTTC
CDR3aa: CASSIDRGSYNEQFF

d_gene: -
abundance: -
v_gene: TRBV6-4
j_gene: TRBJ2-4
CDR3nt: TGTGCCAGCAGTGAGATTCAGGGAGGCATTCAGTACTTC
CDR3aa: CASSEIQGGIQYF

d_gene: TRBD1
abundance: -
v_gene: TRBV29-1
j_gene: TRBJ2-7
CDR3nt: TGCAGCGTTGAAAGTGCGGGACAGGGGGCAGGATACGAGCAGTACTTC
CDR3aa: CSVESAGQGAGYEQYF

d_gene: TRBD1
abundance: -
v_gene: TRBV10-1
j_gene: TRBJ1-1
CDR3nt: TGCGCCAGCAGCAACCCGGGACAGGGGATGAACACTGAAGCTTTCTTT
CDR3aa: CASSNPGQGMNTEAFF

d_gene: TRBD1
abundance: -
v_gene: TRBV27
j_gene: TRBJ2-1
CDR3nt: TGTGCCAGCAGTAAAACAGGGGATGAGCAGTTCTTC
CDR3aa: CASSKTGDEQFF

d_gene: -
abundance: -
v_gene: TRBV23-1
j_gene: TRBJ1-5
CDR3nt: TGCGCCAGCAGTCAACCGGAGCTTCGAGGCAATCAGCCCCAGCATTTT
CDR3aa: CASSQPELRGNQPQHF